Following are 26 T cell receptor beta chains from one sample sequenced in a study of CD8 T cells in ankylosing spondylitis. TCRdb passed the 5' RACE reads through MiXCR, listing each CDR3 protein once. This table has some 30,000 distinct CDR3 sequences, about 7% appearing once. What was sequenced was blood, either unsorted or a sorted T cell fraction (not recorded which). The receptors derive from a male donor with ankylosing spondylitis or in good health (not recorded which).

This clonotype was picked up many times. This chain joins TRBV6-4 and TRBJ2-1; D might be TRBD1 (5 bases). CDR3 length equals 14 residues. The V gene's germline CDR1 is MRHNA and CDR2 SNTAGT. V dropped 0 bases and J dropped 4 bases, with 7 bases sitting between them. DNA for the CDR3: TGTGCCAGCAGTGACTCGAAGGGGTACAATGAGCAGTTCTTC. This translates into CASSDSKGYNEQFF.

Sample share makes this clonotype medium-sized. V and J are TRBV29-1 and TRBJ2-7; 14 bases fit TRBD2. CDR1 and CDR2 from the germline V gene are SQVTM and ANQGSEA. The CDR3 covers 19 residues. Trimming cost V 4 bases and J 1 base; bases outside gene matches: 15. CDR3 DNA sequence: TGCAGCGTTGGTACTAGAGGACTAGCGGGAGGTACAAGATCCTACGAGCAGTACTTC. Its translation: CSVGTRGLAGGTRSYEQYF.

This clonotype was seen repeatedly, ten times or more. The CDR3 region is CASSLQLNTGELFF. The DNA of the CDR3 is TGTGCCAGCAGCTTACAACTTAACACCGGGGAGCTGTTTTTT. The chain combines TRBV7-2 with TRBJ2-2; D gene ambiguous. There are 14 residues in the CDR3. The V gene's germline CDR1 is SGHTA and CDR2 FQGNSA. With 2 bases removed from V and 2 bases from J, the gap between germline ends came to 6 bases.

This clonotype was found many times. For the CDR3, the DNA is TGTGCCAGCAGCTTAGTCAGGGCGGCAGATACGCAGTATTTT. Amino acids: CASSLVRAADTQYF. V gene TRBV7-8 combines with J gene TRBJ2-3; weak D call: TRBD1 (5 bases). CDR1 is SGHVS and CDR2 is FQNEAQ in the germline V gene. V lost 1 base and J 4 bases, leaving 9 bases between the germline ends. The CDR3 totals 14 residues.

This clonotype was picked up many times. The chain employs TRBV29-1 and TRBJ2-3, with a tentative D call TRBD2 (6 bases). V gave up 1 base and J gave up 0 bases, with 14 bases separating them. This CDR3 region has 16 residues. Germline loops: CDR1 SQVTM, CDR2 ANQGSEA. The CDR3 DNA reads as TGCAGCGTTGAAGGCGCTCGGGAGACTAGCACAGATACGCAGTATTTT. Translating gives CSVEGARETSTDTQYF.

This clonotype was seen ten or more times. This chain uses TRBV5-1 with TRBJ1-4, with D tentatively TRBD1 (5 bases). From germline, CDR1 is SGHRS and CDR2 YFSETQ. This CDR3 comprises 16 residues. V lost 3 bases and J lost 5, with 17 bases in between. The CDR3 protein is CASSSNDRDGNEKLFF. Written as DNA, the CDR3 is TGCGCCAGCAGCTCAAACGACCGGGACGGGAATGAAAAACTGTTTTTT.

This clonotype was seen at least ten times. V usage is TRBV29-1 and J usage is TRBJ2-5; D is undetermined. Trimming left V 7 bases short and J 5 bases short, with 14 bases between. There are 12 residues in the CDR3. Germline V gene lookup returns CDR1 SQVTM and CDR2 ANQGSEA. In nucleotides, the CDR3 is TGCAGCGCCGGACCCCTGTGGGAGACCCAGTACTTC. As protein: CSAGPLWETQYF.

This clonotype was counted at least ten times. The chain carries TRBV5-1 and TRBJ2-1, with 8 nucleotides matching TRBD2. The CDR3 has 15 amino acids. After removal of 2 bases from V and 4 bases from J, the junction contained 5 bases not matched to a gene. The germline V gene encodes CDR1 SGHRS and CDR2 YFSETQ. CDR3 DNA sequence: TGCGCCAGCAGCTTTAGCGGGGATCCTTACAATGAGCAGTTCTTC. Translation: CASSFSGDPYNEQFF.

This clonotype was recorded at least ten times. The rearrangement joins TRBV6-5 to TRBJ2-7, with 7 positions matching TRBD1. CDR3 length: 14 amino acids. V lost 6 bases, J lost 3 bases, and 8 bases stayed unmatched. Germline loops: CDR1 MNHEY, CDR2 SVGAGI. Here the CDR3 reads CASSYNRQGYEQYF. For the CDR3, the DNA is TGTGCCAGCAGCTACAACAGACAGGGCTACGAGCAGTACTTC.

This clonotype was recorded at least ten times. In nucleotides, the CDR3 is TGTGCCAGCAGTGGTGAAAGGGTAGGGGAGCCCCAGCATTTT. Its translation: CASSGERVGEPQHF. V usage is TRBV2 and J usage is TRBJ1-5; TRBD1 might be the D (5 bases). CDR1 is SNHLY, CDR2 FYNNEI, per germline. V gave up 4 bases and J gave up 8 bases, with 15 bases separating them. This CDR3 is built from 14 residues.

This clonotype is termed medium-sized (0.01 to 0.1%). The chain combines TRBV20-1 with TRBJ2-3, with D hard to call. The germline CDR1 and CDR2 sequences are DFQATT and SNEGSKA (reference sequence). The V and J ends lost 3 bases and 0 bases respectively, with 13 bases between them. This CDR3 spans 15 amino acids. CDR3 nucleotide sequence: TGCAGTGCTAGGGGCGCAGAGGCTAGCACAGATACGCAGTATTTT. It is translated as CSARGAEASTDTQYF.

This clonotype showed up just a few times. The J gene is TRBJ2-1, the V gene TRBV20-1; 13 nucleotides align to TRBD2. The germline V gene encodes CDR1 DFQATT and CDR2 SNEGSKA (reference sequence). V lost 0 bases, J lost 0 bases, and 11 bases stayed unmatched. The CDR3 spans 20 residues. In nucleotides, the CDR3 is TGCAGTGCTAGAGAAATCGGGGGGACTAGCGGGATCCGCTCCTACAATGAGCAGTTCTTC. Translated, it gives CSAREIGGTSGIRSYNEQFF.

This rearrangement joins TRBV6-5 to TRBJ2-2, with 7 bases that match TRBD2. CDR1 and CDR2 (germline): MNHEY, SVGAGI. There are 16 residues in the CDR3. V was clipped by 5 bases and J by 1 base; unmatched bases: 7. CDR3 coding DNA: TGTGCCAGCAGTCACGGGGGGAAACAGAACACCGGGGAGCTGTTTTTT. Its translation is CASSHGGKQNTGELFF.

This clonotype was found many times. The chain carries TRBV4-2 and TRBJ1-1; TRBD1 is a possible D gene (6 bases). Germline CDR1 and CDR2: LGHNA and YNFKEQ. The CDR3 totals 15 residues. V was clipped by 0 bases and J by 5 bases, with 13 bases between them. The CDR3 DNA is TGTGCCAGCAGCCAAGAAGTACAGGGAAGGACTGAAGCTTTCTTT. Its protein is CASSQEVQGRTEAFF.

This clonotype was observed many times. The gene calls are TRBV5-5 and TRBJ1-1; 9 bases are shared with TRBD1. Germline V gene sequence: CDR1 SGHKS, CDR2 YYEKEE (reference sequence). The trim removed 5 bases at V and 2 bases at J, leaving 7 bases unmatched. The CDR3 sequence is 15 residues long. The CDR3 DNA reads TGTGCCAGCAGGGGCCCTACAGGGGGCAACACTGAAGCTTTCTTT. Protein sequence: CASRGPTGGNTEAFF.

This clonotype was observed many times. The rearrangement uses TRBV24-1 and TRBJ1-5, with unresolved D. Trimming took off 5 bases at V and 5 bases at J, with 12 bases between the two ends. Germline loops: CDR1 KGHDR, CDR2 SFDVKD. The CDR3 contains 14 residues. The CDR3 protein is CATSGPGTYQPQHF. In DNA form, the CDR3 reads TGTGCCACCAGTGGCCCCGGAACCTATCAGCCCCAGCATTTT.

This clonotype showed up many times. This chain joins TRBV5-1 and TRBJ2-1; 7 positions agree with TRBD1. V gave up 4 bases and J gave up 4 bases; unmatched junction bases: 11. The CDR3 has 16 residues. The germline gives CDR1 SGHRS, CDR2 YFSETQ. The CDR3 DNA follows: TGCGCCAGCAGCGTGGACCCCGGGACAGTTTACAATGAGCAGTTCTTC. It specifies CASSVDPGTVYNEQFF. The full variable domain, its missing parts supplied by reference TRBV5-1 and TRBJ2-1, is KAGVTQTPRYLIKTRGQQVTLSCSPISGHRSVSWYQQTPGQGLQFLFEYFSETQRNKGNFPGRFSGRQFSNSRSEMNVSTLELGDSALYLCASSVDPGTVYNEQFFGPGTRLTVL.

This clonotype was counted many times. This chain uses TRBV4-1 with TRBJ2-7; the D is unclear. V gave up 0 bases and J gave up 6 bases, with 9 bases separating them. The CDR3 has 13 residues. The germline CDR1 and CDR2 sequences are MGHRA and YSYEKL. The CDR3 here is CASSQDPEAEQYF. CDR3 DNA sequence: TGCGCCAGCAGCCAAGATCCTGAGGCCGAGCAGTACTTC.

This clonotype has ten or more counts. V and J are TRBV6-5 and TRBJ2-1; D remains unclear. The germline CDR1 and CDR2 sequences are MNHEY and SVGAGI. The CDR3 loop spans 11 amino acids. The V and J ends lost 8 bases and 8 bases respectively, with 10 bases between them. The CDR3 protein is CASGRAYEQFF. DNA for the CDR3: TGTGCCAGCGGAAGAGCCTATGAGCAGTTCTTC.

This clonotype appeared many times. The chain is built from TRBV20-1 and TRBJ2-7; 8 bases are a match to TRBD2. Trimming removed 1 base from V and 1 base from J; junction bases left unmatched: 12. The CDR3 runs to 17 residues. The germline gives CDR1 DFQATT, CDR2 SNEGSKA (reference sequence). The CDR3 DNA reads TGCAGTGCTAGAGTCAGAAAGGCGGGAGGAGGGTCCTACGAGCAGTACTTC. Amino acid sequence: CSARVRKAGGGSYEQYF.

Ten or more counts support this clonotype. The rearrangement joins TRBV5-1 to TRBJ2-1; TRBD2 matches at 11 bases. V shed 0 bases and J 9 bases; nucleotides not matched to a gene: 5. The CDR3 consists of 15 residues. The germline gives CDR1 SGHRS, CDR2 YFSETQ. CDR3 sequence: CASSLVSGRGGEQFF. The CDR3 coding sequence is TGCGCCAGCAGCTTGGTTAGCGGGAGGGGGGGTGAGCAGTTCTTC. The whole variable domain, filled in from reference TRBV5-1 and TRBJ2-1, reads KAGVTQTPRYLIKTRGQQVTLSCSPISGHRSVSWYQQTPGQGLQFLFEYFSETQRNKGNFPGRFSGRQFSNSRSEMNVSTLELGDSALYLCASSLVSGRGGEQFFGPGTRLTVL.

In its sample, this clonotype ranks as large. This chain uses TRBV10-3 with TRBJ2-3; 9 bases are a match to TRBD2. Unmatched junction bases numbered 15, after V lost 2 bases and J lost 0 bases. This CDR3 is 20 amino acids long. The germline V gene encodes CDR1 ENHRY and CDR2 SYGVKD. CDR3 residues: CAISEPASGKRVVSTDTQYF. In DNA, the CDR3 is TGTGCCATCAGTGAGCCGGCTAGCGGGAAACGGGTGGTGAGCACAGATACGCAGTATTTT.

In this sample, this clonotype turned up many times. The chain joins TRBV21-1 to TRBJ2-7; TRBD1 is taken as the D call from the table, unchecked against the DNA. TRBV21-1 is a recognized pseudogene. The CDR3 runs to 20 residues. The CDR3 DNA follows: TGTGCCAGCAGCAAAGTCACGGCCGCTCGGAAGGGGGAGCCCTCCTACGAGCAGTACTTC. Translation: CASSKVTAARKGEPSYEQYF.

This clonotype has at least ten counts. The genes are TRBV25-1 and TRBJ2-1, with D possibly being TRBD2 (6 bases). The CDR3 spans 15 residues. The V gene's germline CDR1 is MGHDK and CDR2 SYGVNS. The V and J ends lost 3 bases and 9 bases respectively, with 18 bases between them. The CDR3 loop reads CASSDEGTDIGEQFF. The DNA for the CDR3 is TGTGCCAGCAGTGATGAGGGGACTGACATCGGTGAGCAGTTCTTC.

This clonotype has a count of ten or more. This rearrangement joins TRBV12-3 or TRBV12-4 to TRBJ2-2; 9 positions match TRBD2. CDR3 length equals 15 residues. Germline trimming cut 7 bases from V and 2 bases from J; bases unmatched to any gene: 5. CDR3 residues: CASKRTSENTGELFF. CDR3 nucleotides: TGTGCCAGCAAGAGGACTAGCGAAAACACCGGGGAGCTGTTTTTT.

This clonotype was recorded a few times. The chain joins TRBV12-3 or TRBV12-4 to TRBJ2-3; a possible D gene is TRBD1 (5 bases). The CDR3 contains 14 residues. The V end was cut by 6 bases, the J end by 5 bases, with 15 bases between. The DNA of the CDR3 is TGTGCCAGCAGACTGCAGGGTTCCCAAGATACGCAGTATTTT. This translates into CASRLQGSQDTQYF.